Presented here are 30 T cell receptor beta chains from one specimen sequenced in a study of cytomegalovirus exposure and HLA in healthy donors. Primers: 60 Vbeta forward and 13 Jbeta reverse. Data came from immunoSEQ multiplex PCR; TCRdb stores just in-frame clones and leaves some out. Found here are about 190,000 clones, 70% to 90% of them singletons; the top ten hold about 2.2%. Source material: PBMCs. The source of these receptors is a young woman in good health and CMV-seronegative.

With regard to this clone: One end of the junction is discordant with germline, which a read error may explain. The chain employs TRBV7-9 and TRBJ2-5; TRBD1 is a possible D gene (5 bases). This CDR3 comprises 18 residues. The germline CDR1 and CDR2 sequences are SEHNR and FQNEAQ (reference sequence). The CDR3 loop reads CSSSARQSAPFGVETQYF. Written as DNA, the CDR3 is TGTTCCAGCAGCGCACGACAGTCGGCTCCCTTTGGTGTAGAGACCCAGTACTTC.

The chain has TRBV27 and TRBJ2-4; D is undetermined. V was pared by 5 bases and J by 4 bases, with 15 bases between. The CDR3 is 15 amino acids. Germline-derived CDR1 and CDR2 are MNHEY and SMNVEV (reference sequence). The CDR3: CASSLSFVPKNIQYF. CDR3 sequence (DNA): TGTGCCAGCAGTCTCTCCTTCGTCCCTAAAAACATTCAGTACTTC.

The rearrangement uses TRBV11-1 and TRBJ2-1, with D perhaps matching TRBD2 (6 bases). Looked up from germline, CDR1 is SGHAT and CDR2 is FQDESV (reference sequence). V lost 3 bases to trimming and J lost 4 bases, with 13 bases between them. The CDR3 covers 15 residues. CDR3 amino acids: CASSFDVGGYNEQFF. The CDR3 coding sequence is TGTGCCAGCAGCTTCGATGTGGGGGGTTACAATGAGCAGTTCTTC.

The sample holds one count of this clone. The chain links TRBV30 to TRBJ2-7; TRBD1 aligns across 7 bases. Germline CDR1 GTSNPN, CDR2 SVGIG (reference sequence). The junction had 5 bases not matched to a gene; V was cut back by 0 bases and J by 3 bases. The CDR3 totals 14 residues. DNA for the CDR3: TGTGCCTGGAGTGTAACAGGGGAAGACTACGAGCAGTACTTC. Translation: CAWSVTGEDYEQYF.

The CDR3 nucleotides are TGTGCCTGGAAGTATGGGCCCGGGGAGCTGTTTTTT. Translated, it gives CAWKYGPGELFF. The chain combines TRBV30 with TRBJ2-2; no definite D call. Germline V gene data show CDR1 as GTSNPN and CDR2 as SVGIG (reference sequence). Between the trimmed V and J ends, which lost 4 bases and 6 bases, there was a span of 9 bases. The CDR3 has 12 residues.

The chain carries TRBV28 and TRBJ2-6; D is unclear. This CDR3 has 16 residues. V lost 8 bases and J 0 bases, leaving 14 bases between the germline ends. Germline loops: CDR1 MDHEN, CDR2 SYDVKM. CDR3 sequence reads: CASGSGAYSGANVLTF. As DNA, the CDR3 is TGTGCCAGCGGATCAGGCGCTTACTCTGGGGCCAACGTCCTGACTTTC.

A word on this clone: At the DNA level, this CDR3 is encoded by other sequences in the same sample as well. The chain uses TRBV5-1 and TRBJ2-3; D may be TRBD2 (5 bases). V was trimmed by 1 base and J by 1 base, leaving 13 bases between them. The germline gives CDR1 SGHRS, CDR2 YFSETQ. The CDR3 has 16 amino acids. The CDR3 is CASSLSSTGGTDTQYF. The CDR3, as DNA: TGCGCCAGCAGCTTGTCTTCCACCGGGGGCACAGATACGCAGTATTTT.

This clone came up a few times. The chain couples TRBV5-1 to TRBJ2-3, with 7 nucleotides matching TRBD2. This CDR3 has 16 residues. The ends lost 3 bases at V and 1 base at J; junction bases unmatched: 8. Germline-derived CDR1 and CDR2 are SGHRS and YFSETQ. This CDR3 reads CASSSGRAARTDTQYF. The CDR3 DNA reads TGCGCCAGCAGCTCTGGGAGGGCAGCGCGCACAGATACGCAGTATTTT.

The J gene is TRBJ2-1, the V gene TRBV7-9; 8 bases are a match to TRBD1. The CDR3 has 14 amino acids. Germline V gene lookup returns CDR1 SEHNR and CDR2 FQNEAQ (reference sequence). V shed 3 bases and J 9 bases; nucleotides not matched to a gene: 7. The CDR3 reads CASSFNTGGVEQFF. DNA of the CDR3: TGTGCCAGCAGCTTCAATACAGGGGGTGTTGAGCAGTTCTTC. Based on the CDR3 plus reference TRBV7-9 and TRBJ2-1, the full variable domain is DTGVSQNPRHKITKRGQNVTFRCDPISEHNRLYWYRQTLGQGPEFLTYFQNEAQLEKSRLLSDRFSAERPKGSFSTLEIQRTEQGDSAMYLCASSFNTGGVEQFFGPGTRLTVL.

This clone was found a few times. The chain uses TRBV6-6 and TRBJ2-7; maybe TRBD2 (7 bases). V shed 8 bases and J shed 5 bases, with 16 bases lying between them. Germline V CDR1 and CDR2: MNHNY, SVGAGI (reference sequence). There are 13 residues in the CDR3. CDR3 in DNA: TGTGCCAGCGGGTCCGGGGGGCACAACGAGCAGTACTTC. This codes for CASGSGGHNEQYF.

This rearrangement joins TRBV4-3 to TRBJ2-7, with D possibly being TRBD2 (6 bases). V was shortened by 0 bases and J by 4 bases, with 19 bases between the two germline ends. In germline, CDR1 is LGHNA, CDR2 YSLEER. The CDR3 runs 17 residues. The CDR3 DNA follows: TGCGCCAGCAGCCAAGAGGATGGGCGGGGTAACCGTTACGAGCAGTACTTC. This codes for CASSQEDGRGNRYEQYF.

The rearrangement links TRBV6-5 to TRBJ1-2, with D perhaps TRBD1 (5 bases). With 2 bases removed from V and 2 bases from J, the gap between germline ends came to 9 bases. The V gene's germline CDR1 is MNHEY and CDR2 SVGAGI. The CDR3 has 14 amino acids. The CDR3 region is CASSYRQQNYGYTF. DNA of the CDR3: TGTGCCAGCAGTTACAGACAGCAAAACTATGGCTACACCTTC.

The V call is TRBV6-5, the J call TRBJ1-6; 7 positions match TRBD1. This CDR3 is built from 14 residues. The trim removed 6 bases at V and 8 bases at J, leaving 7 bases unmatched. Germline V gene sequence: CDR1 MNHEY, CDR2 SVGAGI. The CDR3 spells CASRYRDRYSPLHF. Written as DNA, the CDR3 is TGTGCCAGCAGGTACCGGGACAGATATTCACCCCTCCACTTT.

The chain couples TRBV7-2 to TRBJ1-2; 8 bases are a match to TRBD1. This CDR3 has 14 amino acids. Per the germline V gene, CDR1 is SGHTA and CDR2 is FQGNSA. V dropped 5 bases and J dropped 5; count of bases not matched to a gene: 7. CDR3 sequence (DNA): TGTGCCAGCAGCGCGGGACAGGTCCGGTATGGCTACACCTTC. Its translation: CASSAGQVRYGYTF.

This sequence joins TRBV10-2 and TRBJ1-5; TRBD1 agrees at 7 bases. Germline V CDR1 and CDR2: WSHSY, SAAADI. This CDR3 has 15 residues. V dropped 4 bases and J dropped 3; count of bases not matched to a gene: 6. The CDR3 is CASSAQGTDNQPQHF. The DNA of the CDR3 is TGCGCCAGCAGTGCTCAGGGGACAGACAATCAGCCCCAGCATTTT.

This clone showed up just a few times. The chain employs TRBV7-2 and TRBJ1-3, with TRBD1 as a possible D gene (5 bases). The V and J ends lost 0 bases and 2 bases respectively, with 5 bases between them. Germline loops: CDR1 SGHTA, CDR2 FQGNSA. The CDR3 totals 14 residues. In DNA, the CDR3 is TGTGCCAGCAGCTTAGCCAGGGCTGGAAACACCATATATTTT. Encoded protein: CASSLARAGNTIYF. The full variable domain, rest sourced from reference TRBV7-2 and TRBJ1-3, is GAGVSQSPSNKVTEKGKDVELRCDPISGHTALYWYRQSLGQGLEFLIYFQGNSAPDKSGLPSDRFSAERTGGSVSTLTIQRTQQEDSAVYLCASSLARAGNTIYFGEGSWLTVV.

CDR3 in amino acids: CTSSAIAGVSETQYF. The CDR3 bases are TGCACCAGCAGCGCCATAGCGGGAGTGTCAGAGACCCAGTACTTC. The V gene is TRBV1, the J gene TRBJ2-5; the D call TRBD2 from the table was never checked on the DNA. TRBV1 is flagged as a pseudogene. The CDR3 runs to 15 residues.

This chain joins TRBV9 and TRBJ1-3; 7 positions agree with TRBD1. Trimming at V came to 3 bases and at J to 0 bases, leaving 15 bases not matched to a gene. Germline lookup yields CDR1 SGDLS and CDR2 YYNGEE. CDR3 size: 19 residues. The CDR3 bases are TGTGCCAGCAGCGGGTATTGGGGCGCGGGACAGAGCTCTGGAAACACCATATATTTT. This gives the protein CASSGYWGAGQSSGNTIYF.

The rearrangement links TRBV19 to TRBJ2-7; TRBD2 agrees at 10 bases. The CDR3 has 13 residues. Germline V lookup: CDR1 LNHDA, CDR2 SQIVND (reference sequence). V trimming: 5 bases; J trimming: 5 bases; junction bases outside the gene matches: 3. The CDR3: CASSPGLANEQYF. The CDR3 coding sequence is TGTGCCAGTAGTCCGGGACTAGCGAACGAGCAGTACTTC.

The gene calls are TRBV7-9 and TRBJ2-3; a weak D match, TRBD2 (6 bases). This CDR3 comprises 16 residues. Trimming took off 1 base at V and 2 bases at J, with 13 bases between the two ends. Per the germline V gene, CDR1 is SEHNR and CDR2 is FQNEAQ (reference sequence). The DNA for the CDR3 is TGTGCCAGCAGCTTAGTGTTGGGCGGGACCACAGATACGCAGTATTTT. Its translation is CASSLVLGGTTDTQYF.

The rearrangement uses TRBV19 and TRBJ1-4; TRBD1 aligns across 9 bases. CDR3 size: 18 residues. Germline loops: CDR1 LNHDA, CDR2 SQIVND (reference sequence). Germline trimming cut 9 bases from V and 2 bases from J; bases unmatched to any gene: 16. CDR3 nucleotides: TGTGCCAGCCACCGGAGTCCGGGACAGGGTTTGACTAATGAAAAACTGTTTTTT. It is translated as CASHRSPGQGLTNEKLFF. Looking up the rest from reference TRBV19 and TRBJ1-4 gives the full variable domain: DGGITQSPKYLFRKEGQNVTLSCEQNLNHDAMYWYRQDPGQGLRLIYYSQIVNDFQKGDIAEGYSVSREKKESFPLTVTSAQKNPTAFYLCASHRSPGQGLTNEKLFFGSGTQLSVL.

This sequence joins TRBV5-1 and TRBJ2-1, with 13 positions matching TRBD2. Trimming cost V 0 bases and J 9 bases; bases outside gene matches: 12. The germline V gene has CDR1 SGHRS and CDR2 YFSETQ. This CDR3 has 18 residues. The CDR3 DNA reads TGCGCCAGCAGCTTGGCCGGGACTAGCGGGATGCCGCGGGGTGAGCAGTTCTTC. As protein: CASSLAGTSGMPRGEQFF. The full variable domain, completed using reference TRBV5-1 and TRBJ2-1, is KAGVTQTPRYLIKTRGQQVTLSCSPISGHRSVSWYQQTPGQGLQFLFEYFSETQRNKGNFPGRFSGRQFSNSRSEMNVSTLELGDSALYLCASSLAGTSGMPRGEQFFGPGTRLTVL.

The chain uses TRBV4-2 and TRBJ1-6; TRBD1 might be the D (6 bases). The CDR3 spans 18 residues. The V end lost 3 bases, the J end lost 9 bases, and 24 bases lay between the germline ends. Germline CDR1 LGHNA, CDR2 YNFKEQ. The CDR3 DNA follows: TGTGCCAGCAGCCACATCCAACAGGGTTCGGTTCTAGGTTCACCCCTCCACTTT. This translates into CASSHIQQGSVLGSPLHF.

The V call is TRBV9, the J call TRBJ2-1; 9 bases are shared with TRBD2. Germline CDR1 and CDR2: SGDLS and YYNGEE. The CDR3 loop spans 20 amino acids. V lost 2 bases and J lost 0; bases outside the gene matches: 15. CDR3 protein: CASSVPREGLAKGSYNEQFF. The CDR3 coding sequence is TGTGCCAGCAGCGTCCCGCGGGAGGGACTAGCCAAGGGCTCCTACAATGAGCAGTTCTTC.

This chain links TRBV7-9 with TRBJ1-1; D might be TRBD1 (5 bases). The CDR3 loop spans 12 amino acids. The germline V gene has CDR1 SEHNR and CDR2 FQNEAQ (reference sequence). V lost 5 bases and J 10 bases, leaving 14 bases between the germline ends. The CDR3: CASSHEEGRAFF. CDR3 in DNA: TGTGCCAGCAGCCATGAGGAGGGGAGAGCTTTCTTT.

This sequence joins TRBV18 and TRBJ1-1; the D is unclear. V lost 2 bases to trimming and J lost 1 base, with 5 bases between them. Germline V gives CDR1 KGHSH, CDR2 LQKENI. CDR3 size: 13 residues. The DNA of the CDR3 is TGTGCCAGCTCACCAGGAGAGAACACTGAAGCTTTCTTT. Protein: CASSPGENTEAFF.

J is TRBJ2-3 and V is TRBV4-3; 11 bases map to TRBD2. This CDR3 contains 17 residues. V shed 3 bases, J shed 0 bases, and the junction held 5 bases outside the gene matches. Germline V CDR1 and CDR2: LGHNA, YSLEER. For the CDR3, the DNA is TGCGCCAGCAGCCATATTGTAGCGGGAGGGAGCACAGATACGCAGTATTTT. Its protein is CASSHIVAGGSTDTQYF.

This chain joins TRBV28 and TRBJ2-3; possible D gene TRBD1, 5 bases. The CDR3 is 15 residues long. Germline assignment: CDR1 MDHEN and CDR2 SYDVKM. Trimming shortened V by 1 base and J by 0 bases, and 8 bases separated the two germline ends. CDR3 sequence reads: CASSLLAGSTDTQYF. The CDR3, as DNA: TGTGCCAGCAGTTTATTGGCAGGGAGCACAGATACGCAGTATTTT. The full variable domain, completed using reference TRBV28 and TRBJ2-3, is DVKVTQSSRYLVKRTGEKVFLECVQDMDHENMFWYRQDPGLGLRLIYFSYDVKMKEKGDIPEGYSVSREKKERFSLILESASTNQTSMYLCASSLLAGSTDTQYFGPGTRLTVL.

Only one count was recorded for this clone. This chain joins TRBV7-2 and TRBJ1-2; 9 bases line up with TRBD1. V shed 3 bases, J shed 4 bases, and the junction held 3 bases outside the gene matches. The CDR3 covers 14 residues. The germline V gene encodes CDR1 SGHTA and CDR2 FQGNSA. The CDR3 coding sequence is TGTGCCAGCAGCTTGACAGGGGGGGTCTATGGCTACACCTTC. Translation gives CASSLTGGVYGYTF.

J is TRBJ2-7 and V is TRBV4-1, with 11 bases identical to TRBD2. The V segment lost 4 bases and the J segment 4 bases; nucleotides outside the gene matches: 12. Germline assignment: CDR1 MGHRA and CDR2 YSYEKL. This CDR3 comprises 17 residues. CDR3 coding DNA: TGCGCCAGCAGCCCCGCCCGCTTAGCGGGAGGGAGGTACGAGCAGTACTTC. Its translation is CASSPARLAGGRYEQYF.